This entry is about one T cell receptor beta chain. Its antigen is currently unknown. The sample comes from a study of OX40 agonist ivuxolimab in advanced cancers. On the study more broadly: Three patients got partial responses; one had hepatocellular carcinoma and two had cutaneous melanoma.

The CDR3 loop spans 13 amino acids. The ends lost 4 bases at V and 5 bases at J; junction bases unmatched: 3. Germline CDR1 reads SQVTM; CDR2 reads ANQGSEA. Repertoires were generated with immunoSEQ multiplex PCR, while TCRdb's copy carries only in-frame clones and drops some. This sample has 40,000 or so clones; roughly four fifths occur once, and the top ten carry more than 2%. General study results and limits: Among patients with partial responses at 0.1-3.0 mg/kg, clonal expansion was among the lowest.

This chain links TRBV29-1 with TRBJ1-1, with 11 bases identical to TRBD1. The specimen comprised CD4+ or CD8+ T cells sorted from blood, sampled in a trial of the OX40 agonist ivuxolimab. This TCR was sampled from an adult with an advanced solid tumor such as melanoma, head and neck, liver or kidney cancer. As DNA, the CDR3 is TGCAGCGTTGGGGGACAGGGGGATACTGAAGCTTTCTTT. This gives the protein CSVGGQGDTEAFF.